This T cell receptor beta chain is drawn from a study of Tregs in tolerant kidney transplant recipients. Per the germline V gene, CDR1 is LNHDA and CDR2 is SQIVND (reference sequence). Trimming cost V 4 bases and J 4 bases, with 17 bases left between them. The length of the CDR3 is 16 residues. Clones were sequenced by immunoSEQ multiplex PCR, and TCRdb holds only the in-frame ones, with some missing. The sample lists tens of thousands of clones, 80% to 85% occurring once. Study results and limitations: Biological reproducibility was not directly addressed, but technical replication error appeared minimal.

As concerns this clone: The antigen is not known.

This TCR was recovered from a human donor in good health. The sample consisted of CD4+ T cells from blood. V usage is TRBV19 and J usage is TRBJ1-3; D may be TRBD1 (5 bases). The CDR3 DNA sequence: TGTGCCAGTAGTAACCTAGGGGCGGGACCCGGAAACACCATATATTTT. Its protein product is CASSNLGAGPGNTIYF.